This T cell receptor beta chain was sequenced for a study of PD-1 and CTLA-4 blockade in melanoma. The assay was immunoSEQ multiplex PCR, and TCRdb's table has in-frame clones only and misses some. The sample lists some 33,000 clones, approximately 90% occurring once. Trimming pared 5 bases from V and 4 bases from J, leaving 12 bases between. CDR1 and CDR2 from the germline V gene are MDHEN and SYDVKM. This CDR3 contains 14 residues. This specimen was CD8+ T cells from peripheral blood, taken from a patient given anti-PD-1 treatment. The gene calls are TRBV28 and TRBJ2-1, with a possible D match to TRBD1 (6 bases). The TCR originated in a human donor with melanoma. The CDR3 coding sequence is TGTGCCAGCAGTGTCCCGACAGGTTACAATGAGCAGTTCTTC. Protein sequence: CASSVPTGYNEQFF. The whole variable domain, filled in from reference TRBV28 and TRBJ2-1, reads DVKVTQSSRYLVKRTGEKVFLECVQDMDHENMFWYRQDPGLGLRLIYFSYDVKMKEKGDIPEGYSVSREKKERFSLILESASTNQTSMYLCASSVPTGYNEQFFGPGTRLTVL.